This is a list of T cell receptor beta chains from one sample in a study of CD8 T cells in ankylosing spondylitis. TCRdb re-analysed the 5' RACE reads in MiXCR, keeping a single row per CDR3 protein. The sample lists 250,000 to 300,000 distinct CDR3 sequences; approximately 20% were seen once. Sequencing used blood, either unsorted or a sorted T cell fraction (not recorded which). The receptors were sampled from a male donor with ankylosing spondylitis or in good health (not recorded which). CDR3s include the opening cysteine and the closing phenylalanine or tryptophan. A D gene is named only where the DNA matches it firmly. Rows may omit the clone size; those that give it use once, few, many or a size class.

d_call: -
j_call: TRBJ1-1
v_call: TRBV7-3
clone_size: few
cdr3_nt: TGTGCCAGCAGCTTAACCCCGGACCGAGGAACAAGTGAAGCTTTCTTT
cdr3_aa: CASSLTPDRGTSEAFF

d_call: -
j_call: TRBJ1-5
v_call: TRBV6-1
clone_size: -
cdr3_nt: TGTGCCAGCAGTGCTAGGGAGGCGGGTCAGCCCCAGCATTTT
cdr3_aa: CASSAREAGQPQHF

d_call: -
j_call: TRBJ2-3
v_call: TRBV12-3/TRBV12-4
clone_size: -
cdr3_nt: TGTGCCAGCAGGCGAAAAATAGCGACTAGCACAGATACGCAGTATTTT
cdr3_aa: CASRRKIATSTDTQYF

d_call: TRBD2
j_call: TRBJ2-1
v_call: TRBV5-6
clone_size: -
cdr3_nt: TGTGCCAGCAGCTTGGGACTAGCGGCCTACAATGAGCAGTTCTTC
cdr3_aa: CASSLGLAAYNEQFF

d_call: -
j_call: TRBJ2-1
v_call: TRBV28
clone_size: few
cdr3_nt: TGTGCCAGCAGTTCCCACTACCTTGAGCAGTTCTTC
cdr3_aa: CASSSHYLEQFF

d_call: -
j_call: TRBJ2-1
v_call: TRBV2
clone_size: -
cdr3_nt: TGTGCCAGCAGCGTAGATGAGCAGTTCTTC
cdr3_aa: CASSVDEQFF

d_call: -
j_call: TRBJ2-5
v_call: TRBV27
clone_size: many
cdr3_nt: TGTGCCAGCAGCCGCCTGGCAGCCCAAGAGACCCAGTACTTC
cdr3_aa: CASSRLAAQETQYF

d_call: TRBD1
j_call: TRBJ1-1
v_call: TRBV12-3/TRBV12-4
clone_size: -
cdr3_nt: TGTGCCAGCAGTCCGGGACAGGGCTTGTTTGCTTTCTTT
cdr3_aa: CASSPGQGLFAFF

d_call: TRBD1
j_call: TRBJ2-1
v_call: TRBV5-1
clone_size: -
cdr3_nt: TGCGTCAGCAGCCTAAACACAGGGGTCAATGAGCAGTTCTTC
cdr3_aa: CVSSLNTGVNEQFF

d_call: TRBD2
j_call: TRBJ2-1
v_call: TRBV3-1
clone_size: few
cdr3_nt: TGTGCCAGCAGCCAGGGTTCGACCGGGGGGGCTTCCAATGAGCAGTTCTTC
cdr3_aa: CASSQGSTGGASNEQFF

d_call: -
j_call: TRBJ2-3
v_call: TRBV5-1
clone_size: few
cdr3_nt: TGCGCCAGCAGCCCGACAGGCCTAGAAACTAGCACAGATACGCAGTATTTT
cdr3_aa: CASSPTGLETSTDTQYF

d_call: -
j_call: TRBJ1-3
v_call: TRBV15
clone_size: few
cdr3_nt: TGTGCCACCGCTATCCGAAACACCATATATTTT
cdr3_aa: CATAIRNTIYF

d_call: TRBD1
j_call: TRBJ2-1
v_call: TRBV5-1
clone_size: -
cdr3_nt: TGCGCCAGCAGCCCCCCGACAGGGGGTGACAATGAGCAGTTCTTC
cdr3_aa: CASSPPTGGDNEQFF

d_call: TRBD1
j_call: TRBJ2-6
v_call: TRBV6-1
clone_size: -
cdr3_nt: TGTGCCAGCAGTCAAGGCGAATACAGGGGGTCTTTGGGAACTGGGGCCAACGTCCTGACTTTC
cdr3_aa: CASSQGEYRGSLGTGANVLTF

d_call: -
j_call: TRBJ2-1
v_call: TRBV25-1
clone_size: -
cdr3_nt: TGTGCCAGCGGCGAATCAGGGGTTTCCTACAATGAGCAGTTCTTC
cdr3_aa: CASGESGVSYNEQFF

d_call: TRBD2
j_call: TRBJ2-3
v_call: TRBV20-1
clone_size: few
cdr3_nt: TGCAGTGCCGGGACTAGCGCTAGCACAGATACGCAGTATTTT
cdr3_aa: CSAGTSASTDTQYF

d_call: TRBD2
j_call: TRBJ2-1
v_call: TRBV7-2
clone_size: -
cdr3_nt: TGTGCCAGCAGCTTAGGTGGGACTAGCGCCTACAATGAGCAGTTCTTC
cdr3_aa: CASSLGGTSAYNEQFF

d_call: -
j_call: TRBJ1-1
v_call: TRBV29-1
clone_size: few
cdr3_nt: TGCAGCGTTGAACACCCCAGGCGACGCAACACTGAAGCTTTCTTT
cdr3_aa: CSVEHPRRRNTEAFF

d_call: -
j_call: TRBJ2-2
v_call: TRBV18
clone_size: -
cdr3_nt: TGTGCCAGCTCACCACGCGGCAGACCGAACACCGGGGAGCTGTTTTTT
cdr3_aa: CASSPRGRPNTGELFF

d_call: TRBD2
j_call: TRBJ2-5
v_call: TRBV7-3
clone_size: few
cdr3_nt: TGTGCCAGCAGCTTAATTCCAGCGGGGGCCCAAGAGACCCAGTACTTC
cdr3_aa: CASSLIPAGAQETQYF

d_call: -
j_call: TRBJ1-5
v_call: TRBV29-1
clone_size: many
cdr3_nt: TGCAGCGTTGGGCAAGGGGGCAATCAGCCCCAGCATTTT
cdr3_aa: CSVGQGGNQPQHF

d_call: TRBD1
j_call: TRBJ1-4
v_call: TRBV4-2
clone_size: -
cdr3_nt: TGTGCCAGCAGCCCTCGACAGGGAGCGGGCGAAAAACTGTTTTTT
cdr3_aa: CASSPRQGAGEKLFF

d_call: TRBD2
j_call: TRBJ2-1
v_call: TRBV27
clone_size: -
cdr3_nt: TGTGCCAGCAGTATAAGACTAGCGGGGGATTCTGAGCAGTTCTTC
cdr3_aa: CASSIRLAGDSEQFF

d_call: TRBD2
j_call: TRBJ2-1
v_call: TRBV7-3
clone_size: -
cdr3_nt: TGTGCCAGCAGCTTAATGGGACTAGCGGGGTCCTACAATGAGCAGTTCTTC
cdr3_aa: CASSLMGLAGSYNEQFF

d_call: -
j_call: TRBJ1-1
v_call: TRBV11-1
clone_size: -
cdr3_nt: TGTGCCAGCAACTCCGTCTTCGGGGGAACTGAAGCTTTCTTT
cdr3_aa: CASNSVFGGTEAFF

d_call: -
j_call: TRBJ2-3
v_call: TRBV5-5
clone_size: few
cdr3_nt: TGTGCCAGCAGCTTGGAAGGGTTAAGGGTGGATACGCAGTATTTT
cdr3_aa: CASSLEGLRVDTQYF

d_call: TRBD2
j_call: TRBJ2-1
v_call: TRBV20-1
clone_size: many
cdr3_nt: TGCAGTGCTAGAGGGACTAGCGGGGGGAGTGGGCAGTTCTTC
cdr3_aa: CSARGTSGGSGQFF

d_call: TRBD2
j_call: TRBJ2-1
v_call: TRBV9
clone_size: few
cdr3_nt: TGTGCCAGCAGCGTAGCTCTTGTAGCGGGATCATCAAATGAGCAGTTCTTC
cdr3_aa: CASSVALVAGSSNEQFF

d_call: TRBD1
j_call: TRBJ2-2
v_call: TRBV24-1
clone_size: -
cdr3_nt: TGTGCCACCAGTGATCGGACAGGCGGGTATGGCACCGGGGAGCTGTTTTTT
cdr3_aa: CATSDRTGGYGTGELFF

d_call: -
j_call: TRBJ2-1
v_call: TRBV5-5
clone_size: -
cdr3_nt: TGTGCCAGCAGCTTGCCGCACGGCAATGAGCAGTTCTTC
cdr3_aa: CASSLPHGNEQFF

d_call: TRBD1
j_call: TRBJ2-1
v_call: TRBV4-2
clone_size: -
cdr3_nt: TGTGCCAGCAGCCAAGTAACCGGGACAGGGTTAGGGAATGAGCAGTTCTTC
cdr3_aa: CASSQVTGTGLGNEQFF

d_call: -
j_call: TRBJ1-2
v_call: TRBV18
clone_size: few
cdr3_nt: TGTGCCAGCTCCCCGACGGCTAACTATGGCTACACCTTC
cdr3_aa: CASSPTANYGYTF

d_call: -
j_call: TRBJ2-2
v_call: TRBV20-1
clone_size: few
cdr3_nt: TGCAGTGCTAGAGAGATGGTGAACACCGGGGAGCTGTTTTTT
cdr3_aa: CSAREMVNTGELFF

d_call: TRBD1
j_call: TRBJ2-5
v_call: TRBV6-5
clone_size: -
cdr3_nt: TGTGCCAGCAGTTATTTGGGGACAGGGGGCGAGGAGACCCAGTACTTC
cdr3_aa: CASSYLGTGGEETQYF

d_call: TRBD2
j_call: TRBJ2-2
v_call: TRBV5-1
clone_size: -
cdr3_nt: TGCGCCAGCAAGACTAGCGGGGCCGGGGAGCTGTTTTTT
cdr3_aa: CASKTSGAGELFF

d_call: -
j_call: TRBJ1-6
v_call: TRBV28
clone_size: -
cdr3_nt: TGTGCCAGCCGCCCGGGTGATAATTATAATTCACCCCTCCACTTT
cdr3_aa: CASRPGDNYNSPLHF

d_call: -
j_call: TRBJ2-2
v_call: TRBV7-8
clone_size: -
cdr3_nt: TGTGCCAGCAGCTTTAGGGGGACCGGGGAGCTGTTTTTT
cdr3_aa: CASSFRGTGELFF

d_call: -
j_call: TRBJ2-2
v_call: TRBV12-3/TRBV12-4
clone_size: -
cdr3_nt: TGTGCCAGCAGCCGGGGACATCAGACCGGGGAGCTGTTTTTT
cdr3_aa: CASSRGHQTGELFF

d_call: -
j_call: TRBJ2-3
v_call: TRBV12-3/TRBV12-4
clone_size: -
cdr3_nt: TGTGCCAGCAGATCAGGGGTCACAGATACGCAGTATTTT
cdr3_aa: CASRSGVTDTQYF

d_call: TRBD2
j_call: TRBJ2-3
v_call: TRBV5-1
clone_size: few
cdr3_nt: TGCGCCAGCAGCTTGGGGGACTTAGCGGGAGCTGCAGATACGCAGTATTTT
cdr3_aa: CASSLGDLAGAADTQYF